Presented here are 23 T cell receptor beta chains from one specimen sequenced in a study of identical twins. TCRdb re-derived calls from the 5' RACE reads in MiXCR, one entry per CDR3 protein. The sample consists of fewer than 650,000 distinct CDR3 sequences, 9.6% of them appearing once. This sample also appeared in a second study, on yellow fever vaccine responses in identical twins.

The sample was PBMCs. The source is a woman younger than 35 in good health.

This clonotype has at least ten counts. The CDR3 loop reads CSAPLGPEAFF. CDR3 nucleotides: TGCAGTGCCCCGTTGGGCCCTGAAGCTTTCTTT. The genes are TRBV20-1 and TRBJ1-1; D gene uncertain. The CDR3 has 11 residues. The V and J ends lost 6 bases and 6 bases respectively, with 11 bases between them. Germline V gene lookup returns CDR1 DFQATT and CDR2 SNEGSKA (reference sequence).

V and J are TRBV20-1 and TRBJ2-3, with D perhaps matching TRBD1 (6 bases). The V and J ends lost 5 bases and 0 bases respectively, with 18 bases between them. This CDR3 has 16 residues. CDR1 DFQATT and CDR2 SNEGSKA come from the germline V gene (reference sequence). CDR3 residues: CSAGRTGTPSTDTQYF. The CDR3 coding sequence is TGCAGTGCTGGGAGAACCGGGACACCGAGCACAGATACGCAGTATTTT.

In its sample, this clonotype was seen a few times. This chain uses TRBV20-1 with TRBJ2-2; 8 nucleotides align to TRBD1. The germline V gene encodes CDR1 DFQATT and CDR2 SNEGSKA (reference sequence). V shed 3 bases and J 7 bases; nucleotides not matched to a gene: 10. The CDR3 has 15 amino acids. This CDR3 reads CSASYRAGGFGELFF. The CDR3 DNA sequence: TGCAGTGCTAGTTACAGGGCAGGGGGCTTCGGGGAGCTGTTTTTT.

As DNA, the CDR3 is TGTGCCAGCAGCCCCCACCTCACCACTCTTACTAGCGGGGACCCCCGCTCCTACAATGAGCAGTTCTTC. It is translated as CASSPHLTTLTSGDPRSYNEQFF. V usage is TRBV4-2 and J usage is TRBJ2-1, with 10 bases identical to TRBD2. The CDR3 sequence is 23 residues long. V was pared by 4 bases and J by 0 bases, with 24 bases of the junction left unmatched. Germline values: CDR1 LGHNA, CDR2 YNFKEQ.

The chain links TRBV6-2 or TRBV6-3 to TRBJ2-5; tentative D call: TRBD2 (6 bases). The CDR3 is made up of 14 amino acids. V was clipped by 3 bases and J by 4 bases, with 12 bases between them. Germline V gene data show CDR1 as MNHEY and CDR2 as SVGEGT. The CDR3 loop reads CASSYGGIGETQYF. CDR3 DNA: TGTGCCAGCAGTTATGGAGGGATTGGAGAGACCCAGTACTTC.

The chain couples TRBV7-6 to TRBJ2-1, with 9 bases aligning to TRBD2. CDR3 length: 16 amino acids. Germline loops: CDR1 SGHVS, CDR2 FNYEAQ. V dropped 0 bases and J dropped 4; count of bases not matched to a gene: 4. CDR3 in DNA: TGTGCCAGCAGCTTAGCGAAGGCGGGGGGGTACAATGAGCAGTTCTTC. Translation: CASSLAKAGGYNEQFF. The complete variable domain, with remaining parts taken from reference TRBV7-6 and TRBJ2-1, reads GAGVSQSPRYKVTKRGQDVALRCDPISGHVSLYWYRQALGQGPEFLTYFNYEAQQDKSGLPNDRFSAERPEGSISTLTIQRTEQRDSAMYRCASSLAKAGGYNEQFFGPGTRLTVL.

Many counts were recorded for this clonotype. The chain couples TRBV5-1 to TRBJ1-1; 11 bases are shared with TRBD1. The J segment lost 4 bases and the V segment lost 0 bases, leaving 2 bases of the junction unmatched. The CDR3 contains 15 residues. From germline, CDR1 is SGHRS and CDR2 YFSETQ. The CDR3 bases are TGCGCCAGCAGCTTGGGGGGGACAGGGGGCACTGAAGCTTTCTTT. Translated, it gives CASSLGGTGGTEAFF.

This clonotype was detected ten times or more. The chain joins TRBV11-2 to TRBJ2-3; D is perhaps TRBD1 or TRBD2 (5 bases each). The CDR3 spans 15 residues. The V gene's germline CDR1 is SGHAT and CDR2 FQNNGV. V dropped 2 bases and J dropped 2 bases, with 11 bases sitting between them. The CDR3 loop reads CASSLQLGPTDTQYF. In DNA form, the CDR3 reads TGTGCCAGCAGCTTACAACTGGGACCCACAGATACGCAGTATTTT.

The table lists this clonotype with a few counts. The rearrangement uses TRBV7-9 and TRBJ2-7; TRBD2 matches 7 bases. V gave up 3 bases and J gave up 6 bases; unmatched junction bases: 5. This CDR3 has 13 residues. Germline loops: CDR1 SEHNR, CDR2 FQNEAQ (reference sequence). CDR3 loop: CASSFTSVGEQYF. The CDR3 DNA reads TGTGCCAGCAGCTTTACTAGCGTCGGCGAGCAGTACTTC.

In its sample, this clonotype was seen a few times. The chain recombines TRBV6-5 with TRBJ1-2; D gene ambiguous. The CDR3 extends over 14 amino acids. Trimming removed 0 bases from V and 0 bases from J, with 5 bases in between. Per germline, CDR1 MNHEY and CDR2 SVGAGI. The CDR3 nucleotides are TGTGCCAGCAGTTACTCGGCCGCTAACTATGGCTACACCTTC. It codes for CASSYSAANYGYTF.

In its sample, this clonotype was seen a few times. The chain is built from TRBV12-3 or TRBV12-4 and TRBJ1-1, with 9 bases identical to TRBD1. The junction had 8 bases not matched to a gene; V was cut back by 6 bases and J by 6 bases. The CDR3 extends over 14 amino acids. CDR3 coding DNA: TGTGCCAGCAGGGACGGGACAGGGTTTGCTGAAGCTTTCTTT. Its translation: CASRDGTGFAEAFF.

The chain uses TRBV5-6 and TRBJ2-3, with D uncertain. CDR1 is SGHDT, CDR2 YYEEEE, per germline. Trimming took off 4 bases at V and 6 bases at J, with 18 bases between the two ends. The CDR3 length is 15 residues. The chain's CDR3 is CASSPTAGPGDTQYF. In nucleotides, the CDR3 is TGTGCCAGCAGCCCCACCGCCGGCCCTGGGGATACGCAGTATTTT.

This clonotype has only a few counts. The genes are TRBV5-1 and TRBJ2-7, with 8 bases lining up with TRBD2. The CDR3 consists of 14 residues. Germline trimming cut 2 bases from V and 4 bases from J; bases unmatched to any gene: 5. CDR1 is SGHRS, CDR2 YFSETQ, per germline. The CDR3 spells CASSFPGGVYEQYF. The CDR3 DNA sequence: TGCGCCAGCAGCTTCCCGGGGGGGGTTTACGAGCAGTACTTC.

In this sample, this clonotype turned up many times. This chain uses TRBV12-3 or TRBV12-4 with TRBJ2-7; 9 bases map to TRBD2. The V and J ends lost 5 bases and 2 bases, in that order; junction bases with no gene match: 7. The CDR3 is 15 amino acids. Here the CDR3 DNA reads TGTGCCAGCAGTCCCGAACTAGCGGGCACCTACGAGCAGTACTTC. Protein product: CASSPELAGTYEQYF.

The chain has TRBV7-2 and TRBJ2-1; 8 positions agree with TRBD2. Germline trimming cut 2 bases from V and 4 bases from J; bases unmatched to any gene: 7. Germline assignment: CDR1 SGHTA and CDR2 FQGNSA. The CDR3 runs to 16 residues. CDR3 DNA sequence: TGTGCCAGCAGCTTAACAGAGACTAGCGTATACAATGAGCAGTTCTTC. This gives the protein CASSLTETSVYNEQFF.

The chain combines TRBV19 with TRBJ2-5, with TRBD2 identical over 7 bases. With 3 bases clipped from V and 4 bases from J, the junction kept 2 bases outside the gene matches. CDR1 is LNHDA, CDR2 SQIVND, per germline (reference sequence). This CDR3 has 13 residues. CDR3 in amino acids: CASSIERGETQYF. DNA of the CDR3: TGTGCCAGTAGTATCGAGCGGGGAGAGACCCAGTACTTC.

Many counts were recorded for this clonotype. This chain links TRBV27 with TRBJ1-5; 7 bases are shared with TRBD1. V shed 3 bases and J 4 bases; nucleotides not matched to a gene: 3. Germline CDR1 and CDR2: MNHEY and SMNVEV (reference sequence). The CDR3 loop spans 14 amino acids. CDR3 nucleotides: TGTGCCAGCAGTTTGCGGGGACAGAATCAGCCCCAGCATTTT. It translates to CASSLRGQNQPQHF.

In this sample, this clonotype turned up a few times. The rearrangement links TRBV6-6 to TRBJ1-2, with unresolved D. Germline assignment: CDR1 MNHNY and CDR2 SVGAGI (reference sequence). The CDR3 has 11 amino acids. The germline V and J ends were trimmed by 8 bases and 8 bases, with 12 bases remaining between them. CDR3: CASANWVGYTF. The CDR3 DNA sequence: TGTGCCAGCGCTAATTGGGTCGGCTACACCTTC.

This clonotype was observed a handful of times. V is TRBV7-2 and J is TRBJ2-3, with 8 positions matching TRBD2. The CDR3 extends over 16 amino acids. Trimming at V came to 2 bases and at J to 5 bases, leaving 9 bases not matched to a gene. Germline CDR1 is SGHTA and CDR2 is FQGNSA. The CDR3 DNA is TGTGCCAGCAGCTTACTTTCGGGGGGGCCCCTAGATACGCAGTATTTT. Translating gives CASSLLSGGPLDTQYF.

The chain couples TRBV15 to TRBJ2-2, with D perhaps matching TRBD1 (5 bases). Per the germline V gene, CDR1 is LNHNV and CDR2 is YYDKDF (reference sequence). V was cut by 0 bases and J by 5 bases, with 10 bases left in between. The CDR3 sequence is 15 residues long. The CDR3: CATSRDTGFTGELFF. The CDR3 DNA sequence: TGTGCCACCAGCAGAGATACAGGCTTTACCGGGGAGCTGTTTTTT.

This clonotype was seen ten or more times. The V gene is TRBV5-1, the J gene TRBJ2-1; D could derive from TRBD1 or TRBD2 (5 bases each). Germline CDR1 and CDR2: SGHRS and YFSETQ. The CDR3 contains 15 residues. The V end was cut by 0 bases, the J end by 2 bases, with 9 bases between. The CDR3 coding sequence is TGCGCCAGCAGCTTGGAAGGGACCCCCTACAATGAGCAGTTCTTC. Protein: CASSLEGTPYNEQFF.

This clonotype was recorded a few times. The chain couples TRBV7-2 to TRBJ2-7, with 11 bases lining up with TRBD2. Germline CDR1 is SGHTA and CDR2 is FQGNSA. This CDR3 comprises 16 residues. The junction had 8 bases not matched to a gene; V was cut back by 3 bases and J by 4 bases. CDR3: CASSFSLAGGAYEQYF. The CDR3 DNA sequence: TGTGCCAGCAGCTTTTCCCTAGCGGGGGGAGCGTACGAGCAGTACTTC.

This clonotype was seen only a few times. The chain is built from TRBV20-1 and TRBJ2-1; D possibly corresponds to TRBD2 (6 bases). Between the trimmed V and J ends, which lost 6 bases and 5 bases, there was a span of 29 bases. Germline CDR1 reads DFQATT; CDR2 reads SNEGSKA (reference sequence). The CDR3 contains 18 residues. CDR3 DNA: TGCAGTGCGAGACCTCACACTAGAGGTCTAGCGAGCAACAATGAGCAGTTCTTC. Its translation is CSARPHTRGLASNNEQFF.